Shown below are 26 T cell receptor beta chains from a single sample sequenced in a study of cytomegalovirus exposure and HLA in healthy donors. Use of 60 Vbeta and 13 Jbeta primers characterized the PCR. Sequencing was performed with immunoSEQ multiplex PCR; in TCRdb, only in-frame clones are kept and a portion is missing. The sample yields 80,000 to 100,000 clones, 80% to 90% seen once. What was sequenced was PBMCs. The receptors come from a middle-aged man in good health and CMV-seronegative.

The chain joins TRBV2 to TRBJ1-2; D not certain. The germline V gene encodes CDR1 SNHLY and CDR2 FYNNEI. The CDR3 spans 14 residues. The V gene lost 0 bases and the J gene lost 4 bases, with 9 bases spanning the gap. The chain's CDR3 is CASSEARESYGYTF. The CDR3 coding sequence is TGTGCCAGCAGTGAAGCCCGGGAAAGCTATGGCTACACCTTC.

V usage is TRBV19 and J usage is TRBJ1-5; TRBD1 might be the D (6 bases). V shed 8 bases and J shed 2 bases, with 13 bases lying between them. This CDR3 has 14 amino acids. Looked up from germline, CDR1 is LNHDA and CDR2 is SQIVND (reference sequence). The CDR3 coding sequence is TGTGCCAGTGGGGGGGCGGGTGGCAATCAGCCCCAGCATTTT. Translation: CASGGAGGNQPQHF.

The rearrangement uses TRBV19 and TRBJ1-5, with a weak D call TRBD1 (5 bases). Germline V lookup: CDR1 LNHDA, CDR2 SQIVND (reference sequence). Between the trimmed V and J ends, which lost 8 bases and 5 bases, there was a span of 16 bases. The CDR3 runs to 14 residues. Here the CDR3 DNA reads TGTGCCAGTCGCGGGACCCCGCGGGATCAGCCCCAGCATTTT. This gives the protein CASRGTPRDQPQHF.

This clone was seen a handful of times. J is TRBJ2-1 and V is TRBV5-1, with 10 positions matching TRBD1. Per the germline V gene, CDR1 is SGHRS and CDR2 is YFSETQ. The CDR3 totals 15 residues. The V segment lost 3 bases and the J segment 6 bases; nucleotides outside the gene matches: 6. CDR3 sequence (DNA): TGCGCCAGCAGCTCGACAGGGGGCGGTGGCAATGAGCAGTTCTTC. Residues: CASSSTGGGGNEQFF. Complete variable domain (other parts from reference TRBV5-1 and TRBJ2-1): KAGVTQTPRYLIKTRGQQVTLSCSPISGHRSVSWYQQTPGQGLQFLFEYFSETQRNKGNFPGRFSGRQFSNSRSEMNVSTLELGDSALYLCASSSTGGGGNEQFFGPGTRLTVL.

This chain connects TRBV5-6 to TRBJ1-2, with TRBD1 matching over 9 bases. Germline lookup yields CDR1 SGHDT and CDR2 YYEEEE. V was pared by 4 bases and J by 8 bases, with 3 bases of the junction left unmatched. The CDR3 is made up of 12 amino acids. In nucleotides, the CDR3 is TGTGCCAGCAGCCTGACAGGGGGAGGCTACACCTTC. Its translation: CASSLTGGGYTF.

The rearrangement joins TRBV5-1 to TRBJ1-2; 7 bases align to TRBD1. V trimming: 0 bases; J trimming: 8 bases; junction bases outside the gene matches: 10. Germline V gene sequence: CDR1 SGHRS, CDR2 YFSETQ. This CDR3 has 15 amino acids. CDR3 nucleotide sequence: TGCGCCAGCAGCTTGGGGGACAGCCTTCTCTACGGCTACACCTTC. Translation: CASSLGDSLLYGYTF.

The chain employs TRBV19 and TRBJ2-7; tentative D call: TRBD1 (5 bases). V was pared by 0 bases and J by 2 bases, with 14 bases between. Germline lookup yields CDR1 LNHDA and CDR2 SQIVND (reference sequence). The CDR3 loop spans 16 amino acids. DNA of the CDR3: TGTGCCAGTAGTATAGATCTCCAGGGTAGCACCTACGAGCAGTACTTC. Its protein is CASSIDLQGSTYEQYF.

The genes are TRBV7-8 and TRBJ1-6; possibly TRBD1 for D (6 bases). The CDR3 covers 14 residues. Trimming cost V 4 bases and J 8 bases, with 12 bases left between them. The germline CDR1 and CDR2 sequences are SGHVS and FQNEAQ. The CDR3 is CASSSKNRDSPLHF. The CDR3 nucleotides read TGTGCCAGCAGCTCAAAAAACAGGGATTCACCCCTCCACTTT.

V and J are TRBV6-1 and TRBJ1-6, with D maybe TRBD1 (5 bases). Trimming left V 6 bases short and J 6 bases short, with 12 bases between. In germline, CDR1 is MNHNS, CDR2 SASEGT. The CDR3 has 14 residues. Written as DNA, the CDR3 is TGTGCCAGCAGAGCATCGGGGGGTAATTCACCCCTCCACTTT. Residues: CASRASGGNSPLHF.

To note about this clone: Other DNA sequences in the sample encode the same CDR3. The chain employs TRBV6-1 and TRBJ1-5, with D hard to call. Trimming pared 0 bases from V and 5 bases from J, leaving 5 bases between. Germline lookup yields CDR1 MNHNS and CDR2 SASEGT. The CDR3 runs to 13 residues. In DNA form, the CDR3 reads TGTGCCAGCAGTGAAGCCTTTGATCAGCCCCAGCATTTT. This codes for CASSEAFDQPQHF.

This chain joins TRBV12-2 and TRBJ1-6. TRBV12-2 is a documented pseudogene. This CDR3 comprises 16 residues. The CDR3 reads CASRLPNSSYNSPLHF. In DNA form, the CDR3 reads TGTGCAAGTCGCTTGCCGAACTCCTCTTATAATTCACCCCTCCACTTT.

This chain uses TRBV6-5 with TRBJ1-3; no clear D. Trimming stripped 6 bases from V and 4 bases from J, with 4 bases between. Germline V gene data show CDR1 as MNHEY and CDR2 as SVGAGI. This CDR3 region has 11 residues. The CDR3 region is CASRSGNTIYF. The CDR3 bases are TGTGCCAGCAGATCAGGAAACACCATATATTTT.

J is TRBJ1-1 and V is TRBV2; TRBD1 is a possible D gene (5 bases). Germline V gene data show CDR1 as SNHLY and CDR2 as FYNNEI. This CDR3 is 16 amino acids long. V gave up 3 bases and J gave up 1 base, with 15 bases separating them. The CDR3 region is CASSDQGQYPNTEAFF. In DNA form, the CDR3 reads TGTGCCAGCAGTGATCAGGGCCAGTACCCGAACACTGAAGCTTTCTTT.

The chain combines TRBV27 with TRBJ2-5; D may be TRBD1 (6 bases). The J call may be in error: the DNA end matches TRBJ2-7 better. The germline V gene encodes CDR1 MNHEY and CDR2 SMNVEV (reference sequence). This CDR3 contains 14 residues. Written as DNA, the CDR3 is TGTGCCAGCAGTTTATTTCGGACAGACTACGAGCAGTACTTC. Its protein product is CASSLFRTDYEQYF.

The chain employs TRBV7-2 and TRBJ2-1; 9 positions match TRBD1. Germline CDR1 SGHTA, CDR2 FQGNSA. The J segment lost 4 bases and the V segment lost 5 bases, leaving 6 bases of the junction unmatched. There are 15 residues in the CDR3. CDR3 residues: CASSQGTGMYNEQFF. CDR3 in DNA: TGTGCCAGCAGCCAAGGGACAGGGATGTACAATGAGCAGTTCTTC. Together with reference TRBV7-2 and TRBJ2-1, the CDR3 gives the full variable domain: GAGVSQSPSNKVTEKGKDVELRCDPISGHTALYWYRQSLGQGLEFLIYFQGNSAPDKSGLPSDRFSAERTGGSVSTLTIQRTQQEDSAVYLCASSQGTGMYNEQFFGPGTRLTVL.

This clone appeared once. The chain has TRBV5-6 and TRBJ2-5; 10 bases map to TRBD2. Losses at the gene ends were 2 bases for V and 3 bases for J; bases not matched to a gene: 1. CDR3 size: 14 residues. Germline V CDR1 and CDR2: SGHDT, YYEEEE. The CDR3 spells CASSLTSGEETQYF. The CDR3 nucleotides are TGTGCCAGCAGCTTAACTAGCGGGGAAGAGACCCAGTACTTC.

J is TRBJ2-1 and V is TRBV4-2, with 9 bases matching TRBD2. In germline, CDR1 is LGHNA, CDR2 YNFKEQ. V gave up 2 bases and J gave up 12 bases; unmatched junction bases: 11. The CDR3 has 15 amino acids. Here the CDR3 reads CASSQNSAGGPGQFF. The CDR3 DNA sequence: TGTGCCAGCAGCCAAAACTCCGCGGGGGGGCCGGGGCAGTTCTTC.

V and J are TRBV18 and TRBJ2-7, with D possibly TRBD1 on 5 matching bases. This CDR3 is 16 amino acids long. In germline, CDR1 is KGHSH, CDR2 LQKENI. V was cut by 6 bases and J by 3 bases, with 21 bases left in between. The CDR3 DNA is TGTGCCAGCTCGCCGCTACCCCAGGGATCCCTCTACGAGCAGTACTTC. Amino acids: CASSPLPQGSLYEQYF.

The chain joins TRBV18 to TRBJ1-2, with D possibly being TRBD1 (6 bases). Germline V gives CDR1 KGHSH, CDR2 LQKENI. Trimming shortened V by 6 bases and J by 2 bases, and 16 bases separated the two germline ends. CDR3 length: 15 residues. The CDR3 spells CASSRRQAMNYGYTF. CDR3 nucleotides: TGTGCCAGCTCGCGCAGACAGGCCATGAACTATGGCTACACCTTC.

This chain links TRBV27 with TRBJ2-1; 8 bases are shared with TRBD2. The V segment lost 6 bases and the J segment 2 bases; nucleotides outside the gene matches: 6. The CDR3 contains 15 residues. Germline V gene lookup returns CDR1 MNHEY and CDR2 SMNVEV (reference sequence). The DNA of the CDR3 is TGTGCCAGCAGGAGGCGGGGGGCGACCTACAATGAGCAGTTCTTC. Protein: CASRRRGATYNEQFF.

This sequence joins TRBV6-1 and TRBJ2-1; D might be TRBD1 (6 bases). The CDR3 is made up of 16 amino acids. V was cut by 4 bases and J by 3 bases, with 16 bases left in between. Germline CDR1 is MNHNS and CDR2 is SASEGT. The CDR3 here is CASSAIARGLYNEQFF. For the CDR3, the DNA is TGTGCCAGCAGTGCAATCGCCAGGGGTCTCTACAATGAGCAGTTCTTC.

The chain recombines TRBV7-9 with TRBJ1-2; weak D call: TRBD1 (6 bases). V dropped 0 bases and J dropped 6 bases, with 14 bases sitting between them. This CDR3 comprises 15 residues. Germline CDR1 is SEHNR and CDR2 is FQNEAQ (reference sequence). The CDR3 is CASSLALAGVNGYTF. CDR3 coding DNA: TGTGCCAGCAGCTTAGCGTTGGCAGGGGTTAATGGCTACACCTTC. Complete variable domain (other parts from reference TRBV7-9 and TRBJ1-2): DTGVSQNPRHKITKRGQNVTFRCDPISEHNRLYWYRQTLGQGPEFLTYFQNEAQLEKSRLLSDRFSAERPKGSFSTLEIQRTEQGDSAMYLCASSLALAGVNGYTFGSGTRLTVV.

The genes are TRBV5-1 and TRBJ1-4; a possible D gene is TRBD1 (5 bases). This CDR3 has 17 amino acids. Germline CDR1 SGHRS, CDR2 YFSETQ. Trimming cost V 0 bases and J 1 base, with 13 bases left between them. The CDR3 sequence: CASSLDSGGLTNEKLFF. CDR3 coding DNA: TGCGCCAGCAGCTTGGATTCGGGGGGATTAACTAATGAAAAACTGTTTTTT.

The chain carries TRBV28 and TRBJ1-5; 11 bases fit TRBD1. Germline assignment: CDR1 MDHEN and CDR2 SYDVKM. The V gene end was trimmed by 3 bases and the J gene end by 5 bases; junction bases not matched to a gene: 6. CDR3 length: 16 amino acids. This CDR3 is CASSFSPGQGDQPQHF. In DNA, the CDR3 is TGTGCCAGCAGTTTTTCGCCGGGACAGGGGGATCAGCCCCAGCATTTT.

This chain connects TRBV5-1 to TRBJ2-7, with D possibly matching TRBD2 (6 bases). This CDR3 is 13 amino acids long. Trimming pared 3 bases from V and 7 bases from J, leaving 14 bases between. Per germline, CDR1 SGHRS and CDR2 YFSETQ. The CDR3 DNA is TGCGCCAGCAGCTCGAAGTCTGGGAGGGAGCAGTACTTC. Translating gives CASSSKSGREQYF.

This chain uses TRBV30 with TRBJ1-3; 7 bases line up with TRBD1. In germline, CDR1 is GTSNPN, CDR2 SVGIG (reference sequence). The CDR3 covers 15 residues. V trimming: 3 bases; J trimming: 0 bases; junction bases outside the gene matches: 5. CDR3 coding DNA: TGTGCCTGGAGCGGACAGGTACTCTCTGGAAACACCATATATTTT. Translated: CAWSGQVLSGNTIYF.